Listed here are 3 T cell receptor beta chains from one sample, sequenced in a study of blood T cell repertoires in COVID-19. Repertoires were generated with immunoSEQ multiplex PCR, while TCRdb's copy carries only in-frame clones and drops some. Altogether around 120,000 clones are present, around four fifths being singletons, with the ten largest covering 2% to 2.5%. Sequenced material: peripheral blood. The receptors derive from a man aged 25-45 years with acute or convalescent COVID-19.

The V and J genes are TRBV4-3 and TRBJ2-7; 8 positions agree with TRBD1. Trimming at V came to 0 bases and at J to 2 bases, leaving 6 bases not matched to a gene. Germline CDR1 and CDR2: LGHNA and YSLEER. The CDR3 spans 16 residues. CDR3 sequence: CASSQDLTGGTYEQYF. In nucleotides, the CDR3 is TGCGCCAGCAGCCAAGATTTAACAGGGGGGACCTACGAGCAGTACTTC.

The chain joins TRBV12-5 to TRBJ2-3; no definite D call. Germline lookup yields CDR1 LGHNT and CDR2 FRNRAP. Trimming pared 4 bases from V and 4 bases from J, leaving 12 bases between. The CDR3 consists of 14 residues. CDR3 bases: TGTGCTAGTGGTTCCTTTTCGGGTGCAGATACGCAGTATTTT. The encoded protein is CASGSFSGADTQYF.

The gene calls are TRBV9 and TRBJ1-3; maybe TRBD1 (5 bases). Germline CDR1 and CDR2: SGDLS and YYNGEE. Trimming removed 2 bases at V and 2 bases at J, with 14 bases between. CDR3 length equals 16 residues. The CDR3 DNA reads as TGTGCCAGCAGCGTCGGCCCCGACAGAACTGGAAACACCATATATTTT. Its protein is CASSVGPDRTGNTIYF.